This passage covers 7 T cell receptor beta chains from one sample sequenced in a study of blood T cells in healthy people across ages. Through a sample-barcoded 5' primer and a J-beta primer mix, a second PCR was run for 7 to 11 cycles. TCRdb re-called the 5' RACE reads with MiXCR, one entry per CDR3 protein. The data hold about 1.7 million distinct CDR3 sequences, with approximately 30% observed a single time. Source material: blood. Every receptor here comes from a woman aged 25 to 39 in good health.

V and J are TRBV25-1 and TRBJ2-1; the match to TRBD1 covers 7 bases. The ends lost 5 bases at V and 6 bases at J; junction bases unmatched: 16. CDR3 length: 17 residues. Germline V gene lookup returns CDR1 MGHDK and CDR2 SYGVNS. The CDR3 nucleotides are TGTGCCAGCAGTCGATGGGGACAGACAGGGAAGGGCAATGAGCAGTTCTTC. It specifies CASSRWGQTGKGNEQFF.

The chain couples TRBV2 to TRBJ2-5; no firm D call. The V end was cut by 7 bases, the J end by 3 bases, with 6 bases between. Germline loops: CDR1 SNHLY, CDR2 FYNNEI. The CDR3 totals 11 residues. The CDR3 DNA reads TGTGCCAGCACGATGAAAGAGACCCAGTACTTC. It encodes CASTMKETQYF.

The CDR3 DNA reads TGTGCCAGCAGCTTAGCTAGGGTAAAAGGAAACACCATATATTTT. Translation gives CASSLARVKGNTIYF. This chain uses TRBV7-2 with TRBJ1-3; D is ambiguous. Per germline, CDR1 SGHTA and CDR2 FQGNSA. The V and J ends lost 0 bases and 4 bases respectively, with 10 bases between them. CDR3 size: 15 residues.

The V gene is TRBV12-3 or TRBV12-4, the J gene TRBJ2-7; D possibly matches TRBD1 or TRBD2 (5 bases each). This CDR3 comprises 14 residues. With 2 bases removed from V and 8 bases from J, the gap between germline ends came to 16 bases. The CDR3 sequence is CASSLRDGAPQQYF. CDR3 DNA sequence: TGTGCCAGCAGTTTAAGGGACGGCGCCCCCCAGCAGTACTTC.

This clonotype has just a few counts. The chain joins TRBV25-1 to TRBJ1-2, with TRBD1 identical over 9 bases. Per the germline V gene, CDR1 is MGHDK and CDR2 is SYGVNS. Trimming took 2 bases from V and 4 from J; bases not matched to a gene: 5. This CDR3 has 15 amino acids. This CDR3 reads CASSETTGQGYGYTF. The CDR3 region has the DNA TGTGCCAGCAGTGAAACGACGGGACAGGGCTATGGCTACACCTTC.

The chain has TRBV27 and TRBJ2-5, with D possibly TRBD2 on 6 matching bases. Looked up from germline, CDR1 is MNHEY and CDR2 is SMNVEV (reference sequence). The CDR3 length is 17 residues. V was trimmed by 2 bases and J by 11 bases, leaving 27 bases between them. This chain's CDR3 is CASSLRASVRGSGEQYF. The CDR3 coding sequence is TGTGCCAGCAGTTTAAGGGCTAGCGTCAGAGGGAGCGGTGAGCAGTACTTC.

Details on this clonotype: The junction shows a germline mismatch at one end, possibly a read error. This sequence joins TRBV7-2 and TRBJ1-6; no firm D call. From germline, CDR1 is SGHTA and CDR2 FQGNSA. The CDR3 length is 15 residues. CDR3 in DNA: TGTGCCAGCAGCTTATCCGCGGGGAATAATTCACCCCGCCACTTT. This encodes CASSLSAGNNSPRHF.